These 19 T cell receptor beta chains were sequenced from one sample in a study of CD8 T cells in Susac syndrome. An amount of RNA that ranged from roughly 0.45 to 1 ug was reverse transcribed with random hexamers. TCRdb itself ran the immunoSEQ multiplex PCR reads through MiXCR, one entry per CDR3 protein. The sample carries 80,000 or so distinct CDR3 sequences, 94% recorded once. Sequenced sample: CD8+ T cells from PBMCs. The receptors come from a human donor in good health.

The count of this clonotype is one. CDR3 sequence (DNA): TGTGCCAGCAGTTCCGTTAGCGGAGCCAAAAACATTCAGTACTTC. This gives the protein CASSSVSGAKNIQYF. The rearrangement joins TRBV28 to TRBJ2-4; possibly TRBD2 for D (6 bases). The CDR3 is made up of 15 amino acids. V dropped 4 bases and J dropped 0 bases, with 10 bases sitting between them. The germline V gene has CDR1 MDHEN and CDR2 SYDVKM.

This clonotype was seen a single time. The chain recombines TRBV2 with TRBJ2-1, with 9 bases that match TRBD1. Unmatched junction bases numbered 11, after V lost 5 bases and J lost 9 bases. The CDR3 has 15 residues. CDR1 SNHLY and CDR2 FYNNEI come from the germline V gene. This CDR3 is CASSSGTGYGIEQFF. CDR3 bases: TGTGCCAGCAGTTCCGGGACAGGGTACGGAATTGAGCAGTTCTTC. The full variable domain, with the rest looked up from reference TRBV2 and TRBJ2-1, is EPEVTQTPSHQVTQMGQEVILRCVPISNHLYFYWYRQILGQKVEFLVSFYNNEISEKSEIFDDQFSVERPDGSNFTLKIRSTKLEDSAMYFCASSSGTGYGIEQFFGPGTRLTVL.

This clonotype was seen only a few times. The rearrangement uses TRBV25-1 and TRBJ2-3; D is undetermined. Trimming took off 8 bases at V and 4 bases at J, with 4 bases between the two ends. The CDR3 has 10 amino acids. Germline V gene lookup returns CDR1 MGHDK and CDR2 SYGVNS. The DNA of the CDR3 is TGTGCCAGCCGAGCAGATACGCAGTATTTT. It translates to CASRADTQYF.

This clonotype was recorded only once. This chain links TRBV7-9 with TRBJ1-5; no firm D call. This CDR3 spans 15 amino acids. Trimming stripped 1 base from V and 4 bases from J, with 11 bases between. From germline, CDR1 is SEHNR and CDR2 FQNEAQ (reference sequence). The CDR3 here is CASSLDRNRNQPQHF. The CDR3 DNA reads as TGTGCCAGCAGCTTAGACCGGAACCGTAATCAGCCCCAGCATTTT.

This chain links TRBV19 with TRBJ2-1; TRBD1 matches at 9 bases. Germline-derived CDR1 and CDR2 are LNHDA and SQIVND (reference sequence). V gave up 8 bases and J gave up 3 bases; unmatched junction bases: 5. The CDR3 length is 14 residues. The CDR3 DNA is TGTGCCAGTTGTACAGGGGGCGACTACAATGAGCAGTTCTTC. Translation: CASCTGGDYNEQFF.

The J gene is TRBJ2-1, the V gene TRBV6-4, with 9 positions matching TRBD1. Germline CDR1 is MRHNA and CDR2 is SNTAGT. Trimming removed 2 bases from V and 3 bases from J; junction bases left unmatched: 2. CDR3 length: 15 residues. The DNA of the CDR3 is TGTGCCAGCAGTGACGAGACAGGGGGCTACAATGAGCAGTTCTTC. Its protein product is CASSDETGGYNEQFF.

The chain uses TRBV6-1 and TRBJ2-5; either TRBD1 or TRBD2 may fit D (5 bases each). The CDR3 extends over 12 amino acids. Germline CDR1 and CDR2: MNHNS and SASEGT. Written as DNA, the CDR3 is TGTGCAATTGAAGGACTTACAGGGACCCAGTACTTC. The encoded protein is CAIEGLTGTQYF.

The rearrangement joins TRBV9 to TRBJ1-3, with D perhaps matching TRBD1 (5 bases). Germline loops: CDR1 SGDLS, CDR2 YYNGEE. Trimming stripped 0 bases from V and 8 bases from J, with 18 bases between. There are 16 residues in the CDR3. The CDR3 here is CASSVAPGGVGDTIYF. CDR3 nucleotides: TGTGCCAGCAGCGTAGCTCCAGGTGGAGTAGGGGACACCATATATTTT.

The chain carries TRBV27 and TRBJ1-2; a possible D gene is TRBD1 (5 bases). The CDR3 is 14 residues long. V was clipped by 4 bases and J by 5 bases, with 14 bases between them. Germline lookup yields CDR1 MNHEY and CDR2 SMNVEV (reference sequence). The CDR3 reads CASSSNPGVYGYTF. CDR3 DNA: TGTGCCAGCAGTTCCAACCCGGGGGTTTATGGCTACACCTTC.

There are a few counts of this clonotype. The V and J genes are TRBV13 and TRBJ1-2, with D hard to call. Germline CDR1 PRHDT, CDR2 FYEKMQ (reference sequence). Trimming removed 4 bases at V and 6 bases at J, with 12 bases between. The CDR3 is 13 residues long. CDR3 residues: CASSSPTGNGYTF. CDR3 nucleotide sequence: TGTGCCAGCAGCTCCCCCACGGGGAATGGCTACACCTTC.

V and J are TRBV27 and TRBJ2-4, with no clear D. Trimming stripped 3 bases from V and 2 bases from J, with 17 bases between. CDR3 length equals 17 residues. In germline, CDR1 is MNHEY, CDR2 SMNVEV (reference sequence). Here the CDR3 reads CASSFSLPPHTKNIQYF. The CDR3 nucleotides read TGTGCCAGCAGTTTCAGTTTACCACCCCATACCAAAAACATTCAGTACTTC.

The chain links TRBV6-5 to TRBJ1-1, with a weak D call TRBD1 (6 bases). Between the trimmed V and J ends, which lost 4 bases and 3 bases, there was a span of 15 bases. CDR1 MNHEY and CDR2 SVGAGI come from the germline V gene. The CDR3 runs 15 residues. Written as DNA, the CDR3 is TGTGCCAGCAGTTCTGACCCACAGGGCCACACTGAAGCTTTCTTT. The encoded protein is CASSSDPQGHTEAFF.

The chain combines TRBV29-1 with TRBJ2-1; D may match TRBD1 or TRBD2 (5 bases each). CDR3 length: 12 residues. Trimming removed 6 bases at V and 8 bases at J, with 14 bases between. Per the germline V gene, CDR1 is SQVTM and CDR2 is ANQGSEA. The CDR3 coding sequence is TGCAGCGTGACCGAGGGGATTGATGAGCAGTTCTTC. It encodes CSVTEGIDEQFF.

The rearrangement uses TRBV6-1 and TRBJ2-3; 7 positions agree with TRBD2. Germline V lookup: CDR1 MNHNS, CDR2 SASEGT. The CDR3 has 16 residues. V shed 5 bases, J shed 0 bases, and the junction held 8 bases outside the gene matches. DNA of the CDR3: TGTGCCAGCAGTACCCCTAGCGGACTTAGCACAGATACGCAGTATTTT. Translation gives CASSTPSGLSTDTQYF.

The chain links TRBV13 to TRBJ2-5; no clear D. The CDR3 has 13 amino acids. Trimming took off 5 bases at V and 1 base at J, with 8 bases between the two ends. The germline gives CDR1 PRHDT, CDR2 FYEKMQ (reference sequence). CDR3 DNA sequence: TGTGCCAGCAGCCTAGTGCGCCAAGAGACCCAGTACTTC. This gives the protein CASSLVRQETQYF.

The chain combines TRBV4-2 with TRBJ1-5; D gene ambiguous. This CDR3 contains 16 residues. The V end was cut by 0 bases, the J end by 4 bases, with 13 bases between. From germline, CDR1 is LGHNA and CDR2 YNFKEQ. The CDR3, as DNA: TGTGCCAGCAGCCAAGATCCTTCGTCAGAAAATCAGCCCCAGCATTTT. This encodes CASSQDPSSENQPQHF.

This sequence joins TRBV7-6 and TRBJ2-1; perhaps TRBD1 as D (7 bases). Germline V gene data show CDR1 as SGHVS and CDR2 as FNYEAQ. CDR3 size: 17 residues. Trimming cost V 5 bases and J 6 bases, with 23 bases left between them. Written as DNA, the CDR3 is TGTGCCAGCAGCCGGAGGGGTTTGGAGGGGGCGATCAATGAGCAGTTCTTC. It specifies CASSRRGLEGAINEQFF.

This clonotype was seen more than once but under ten times. The chain uses TRBV11-2 and TRBJ2-7; TRBD1 agrees at 7 bases. V lost 5 bases and J lost 3; bases outside the gene matches: 7. The CDR3 contains 14 residues. CDR1 and CDR2 (germline): SGHAT, FQNNGV. The CDR3 sequence is CASSATGNRYEQYF. DNA for the CDR3: TGTGCCAGCAGCGCGACAGGGAACCGCTACGAGCAGTACTTC.

The rearrangement uses TRBV9 and TRBJ2-1; 7 positions agree with TRBD2. This CDR3 has 14 amino acids. Germline loops: CDR1 SGDLS, CDR2 YYNGEE. Germline trimming cut 5 bases from V and 5 bases from J; bases unmatched to any gene: 7. The CDR3 loop reads CASSDPGGDNEQFF. CDR3 in DNA: TGTGCCAGCAGTGACCCTGGGGGGGACAATGAGCAGTTCTTC.